These 23 T cell receptor beta chains were all obtained from the same sample, sequenced in a study of PD-L1 blockade in urothelial cancer. The time point is: peripheral blood 6 weeks after treatment start. Using immunoSEQ multiplex PCR, the repertoire was profiled, and TCRdb retains in-frame clones only, with some absent. The repertoire holds about 76,000 clones, with 91% as singletons. The specimen was PBMCs, collected around atezolizumab (anti-PD-L1) treatment. All receptors derive from a woman over 75 with urothelial cancer.

The V gene is TRBV28, the J gene TRBJ2-6, with 9 positions matching TRBD2. The junction had 5 bases not matched to a gene; V was cut back by 7 bases and J by 4 bases. CDR3 length: 15 residues. Germline CDR1 MDHEN, CDR2 SYDVKM. CDR3 sequence reads: CASTGGGAGANVLTF. As DNA, the CDR3 is TGTGCCAGCACCGGCGGGGGGGCCGGGGCCAACGTCCTGACTTTC.

CDR3 in amino acids: CASSFTQGFSEQYF. The CDR3 coding sequence is TGTGCCAGCAGCTTCACTCAGGGTTTTAGCGAGCAGTACTTC. The gene calls are TRBV13 and TRBJ2-7; TRBD1 is a possible D gene (5 bases). V gave up 3 bases and J gave up 6 bases, with 15 bases separating them. CDR1 is PRHDT and CDR2 is FYEKMQ in the germline V gene (reference sequence). This CDR3 is 14 amino acids long. Full variable domain (rest looked up from reference TRBV13 and TRBJ2-7): AAGVIQSPRHLIKEKRETATLKCYPIPRHDTVYWYQQGPGQDPQFLISFYEKMQSDKGSIPDRFSAQQFSDYHSELNMSSLELGDSALYFCASSFTQGFSEQYFGPGTRLTVT.

This rearrangement joins TRBV2 to TRBJ2-7; 7 bases line up with TRBD2. The CDR3 totals 14 residues. Trimming took 9 bases from V and 4 from J; bases not matched to a gene: 12. Germline values: CDR1 SNHLY, CDR2 FYNNEI. The DNA for the CDR3 is TGTGCCAGTACCCGCGAAGCGGGAAATTACGAGCAGTACTTC. This translates into CASTREAGNYEQYF.

The rearrangement joins TRBV9 to TRBJ2-7; TRBD2 matches at 7 bases. Germline lookup yields CDR1 SGDLS and CDR2 YYNGEE. V trimming: 0 bases; J trimming: 6 bases; junction bases outside the gene matches: 9. The length of the CDR3 is 15 residues. The CDR3 DNA follows: TGTGCCAGCAGCGTAGACGTGGGAGGGCCGTTCGAGCAGTACTTC. It codes for CASSVDVGGPFEQYF.

The rearrangement joins TRBV11-3 to TRBJ2-2; D possibly corresponds to TRBD2 (5 bases). In germline, CDR1 is SGHNT, CDR2 YENEEA. The CDR3 is 15 amino acids. V was pared by 1 base and J by 2 bases, with 8 bases between. The CDR3 region has the DNA TGTGCCAGCAGCTTAGTGGGAGAAAACACCGGGGAGCTGTTTTTT. It translates to CASSLVGENTGELFF.

The chain combines TRBV15 with TRBJ2-4; D is perhaps TRBD2 (5 bases). Deletions cut 0 bases from V and 9 bases from J, with 18 bases between. Germline V gives CDR1 LNHNV, CDR2 YYDKDF (reference sequence). The CDR3 is 16 amino acids. The CDR3 bases are TGTGCCACCAGCAGAGATCCTCGCGGGTATGGAGTCATTCAGTACTTC. The encoded protein is CATSRDPRGYGVIQYF.

The chain links TRBV5-6 to TRBJ1-6; 10 bases match TRBD1. After removal of 3 bases from V and 8 bases from J, the junction contained 2 bases not matched to a gene. This CDR3 region has 14 residues. The V gene's germline CDR1 is SGHDT and CDR2 YYEEEE. CDR3: CASSSDRGHSPLHF. CDR3 DNA: TGTGCCAGCAGCTCCGACAGGGGGCATTCACCCCTCCACTTT.

The chain combines TRBV30 with TRBJ1-2; tentatively, D is TRBD1 (5 bases). The CDR3 covers 14 residues. Trimming shortened V by 0 bases and J by 6 bases, and 14 bases separated the two germline ends. Looked up from germline, CDR1 is GTSNPN and CDR2 is SVGIG (reference sequence). The CDR3 DNA is TGTGCCTGGAGTGTATTCCAGGGTAGTAATGGCTACACCTTC. It translates to CAWSVFQGSNGYTF.

The rearrangement joins TRBV6-1 to TRBJ2-1; weak D call: TRBD1 (5 bases). Germline V gene lookup returns CDR1 MNHNS and CDR2 SASEGT. This CDR3 is built from 15 residues. The germline V and J ends were trimmed by 1 base and 6 bases, with 13 bases remaining between them. CDR3 in DNA: TGTGCCAGCAGTGAAGGGGTCTACAGGCTCAATGAGCAGTTCTTC. Residues: CASSEGVYRLNEQFF.

This clone was seen once. The chain combines TRBV19 with TRBJ1-1, with D perhaps TRBD1 (5 bases). From germline, CDR1 is LNHDA and CDR2 SQIVND (reference sequence). V dropped 2 bases and J dropped 0 bases, with 10 bases sitting between them. This CDR3 spans 15 amino acids. Here the CDR3 DNA reads TGTGCCAGTAGTATAAATGGGGCTTTGAACACTGAAGCTTTCTTT. This gives the protein CASSINGALNTEAFF.

The gene calls are TRBV19 and TRBJ1-5; TRBD1 might be the D (5 bases). Deletions cut 1 base from V and 2 bases from J, with 15 bases between. CDR1 is LNHDA and CDR2 is SQIVND in the germline V gene (reference sequence). CDR3 length: 17 amino acids. CDR3 residues: CASSIVQGLMGNQPQHF. For the CDR3, the DNA is TGTGCCAGTAGTATAGTTCAGGGTCTGATGGGCAATCAGCCCCAGCATTTT.

The CDR3 sequence is CASSRTANSYGYTF. CDR3 nucleotide sequence: TGTGCCAGCAGCCGGACAGCCAACAGCTATGGCTACACCTTC. V gene TRBV28 combines with J gene TRBJ1-2, with D maybe TRBD1 (6 bases). In germline, CDR1 is MDHEN, CDR2 SYDVKM. The V and J ends lost 6 bases and 4 bases respectively, with 15 bases between them. This CDR3 has 14 amino acids.

J is TRBJ2-7 and V is TRBV30; D might be TRBD1 (5 bases). V lost 1 base, J lost 6 bases, and 13 bases lay in between. The CDR3 runs to 13 residues. Germline-derived CDR1 and CDR2 are GTSNPN and SVGIG (reference sequence). The CDR3 here is CAWSDQGPSEQYF. DNA of the CDR3: TGTGCCTGGAGTGACCAGGGCCCCTCCGAGCAGTACTTC.

The genes are TRBV7-3 and TRBJ2-2; D is unresolved. The CDR3 covers 12 residues. Germline CDR1 reads SGHTA; CDR2 reads FQGTGA. The V end lost 5 bases, the J end lost 6 bases, and 7 bases lay between the germline ends. Here the CDR3 DNA reads TGTGCCAGCAGCCCCCTCGCCGGGGAGCTGTTTTTT. The encoded protein is CASSPLAGELFF.

The rearrangement joins TRBV18 to TRBJ1-1, with D perhaps TRBD1 (6 bases). There are 14 residues in the CDR3. The ends were cut back, 3 bases at V and 4 bases at J, with 12 bases in the middle. The V gene's germline CDR1 is KGHSH and CDR2 LQKENI. The CDR3 region is CASSPAQGGTEAFF. The CDR3 nucleotides read TGTGCCAGCTCACCGGCACAGGGCGGCACTGAAGCTTTCTTT.

The rearrangement joins TRBV18 to TRBJ2-5; a possible D gene is TRBD2 (6 bases). The CDR3 has 14 residues. V lost 6 bases and J 2 bases, leaving 13 bases between the germline ends. The germline CDR1 and CDR2 sequences are KGHSH and LQKENI. CDR3 coding DNA: TGTGCCAGCTCTCCGGGACTTAATCAAGAGACCCAGTACTTC. Translated: CASSPGLNQETQYF.

V and J are TRBV11-2 and TRBJ2-3; D is uncertain. CDR3 length: 16 amino acids. From germline, CDR1 is SGHAT and CDR2 FQNNGV. Trimming left V 2 bases short and J 5 bases short, with 17 bases between. The CDR3 region has the DNA TGTGCCAGCAGCTTATCCCGCCAAAGCCTCGGAGATACGCAGTATTTT. Translation gives CASSLSRQSLGDTQYF.

This rearrangement joins TRBV21-1 to TRBJ2-1; TRBD2 was called by the table and not checked on the DNA. TRBV21-1 constitutes a pseudogene. CDR3 length: 14 residues. The CDR3 DNA sequence: TGTGCCAGCCGGGCAGCGGGATCCTACAATGAGCAGTTCTTC. Its translation is CASRAAGSYNEQFF.

V gene TRBV18 combines with J gene TRBJ2-3, with D tentatively TRBD1 (6 bases). The CDR3 consists of 14 residues. V gave up 4 bases and J gave up 0 bases, with 8 bases separating them. CDR1 KGHSH and CDR2 LQKENI come from the germline V gene. CDR3 amino acids: CASSQQGSTDTQYF. DNA of the CDR3: TGTGCCAGCTCACAACAGGGAAGCACAGATACGCAGTATTTT.

This chain connects TRBV7-2 to TRBJ1-2; D perhaps matches TRBD1 (5 bases). V shed 1 base and J shed 5 bases, with 14 bases lying between them. CDR1 and CDR2 from the germline V gene are SGHTA and FQGNSA. The CDR3 is made up of 15 amino acids. This CDR3 is CASSLDGGSDYGYTF. The CDR3 region has the DNA TGTGCCAGCAGCTTAGATGGGGGGTCTGATTATGGCTACACCTTC. The full variable domain, its missing parts supplied by reference TRBV7-2 and TRBJ1-2, is GAGVSQSPSNKVTEKGKDVELRCDPISGHTALYWYRQSLGQGLEFLIYFQGNSAPDKSGLPSDRFSAERTGGSVSTLTIQRTQQEDSAVYLCASSLDGGSDYGYTFGSGTRLTVV.

The J gene is TRBJ1-5, the V gene TRBV28; TRBD1 might be the D (5 bases). Germline V CDR1 and CDR2: MDHEN, SYDVKM. CDR3 length: 15 residues. The V end lost 3 bases, the J end lost 0 bases, and 9 bases lay between the germline ends. CDR3 sequence (DNA): TGTGCCAGCAGTTTCGGAGGGGTTAGCAATCAGCCCCAGCATTTT. Its protein product is CASSFGGVSNQPQHF.

The chain employs TRBV5-1 and TRBJ2-7; 11 bases fit TRBD2. The CDR3 length is 15 residues. V trimming: 4 bases; J trimming: 1 base; junction bases outside the gene matches: 4. Germline assignment: CDR1 SGHRS and CDR2 YFSETQ. The CDR3 protein is CASSVSSGRSYEQYF. The CDR3 DNA is TGCGCCAGCAGCGTATCTAGCGGGAGGTCCTACGAGCAGTACTTC.

The rearrangement uses TRBV10-3 and TRBJ2-3; no firm D call. CDR1 and CDR2 from the germline V gene are ENHRY and SYGVKD. The CDR3 length is 14 residues. The V and J ends lost 8 bases and 2 bases respectively, with 14 bases between them. The CDR3 DNA follows: TGTGCCATCCGTGGGCTCCTGATCACAGATACGCAGTATTTT. Translation gives CAIRGLLITDTQYF.